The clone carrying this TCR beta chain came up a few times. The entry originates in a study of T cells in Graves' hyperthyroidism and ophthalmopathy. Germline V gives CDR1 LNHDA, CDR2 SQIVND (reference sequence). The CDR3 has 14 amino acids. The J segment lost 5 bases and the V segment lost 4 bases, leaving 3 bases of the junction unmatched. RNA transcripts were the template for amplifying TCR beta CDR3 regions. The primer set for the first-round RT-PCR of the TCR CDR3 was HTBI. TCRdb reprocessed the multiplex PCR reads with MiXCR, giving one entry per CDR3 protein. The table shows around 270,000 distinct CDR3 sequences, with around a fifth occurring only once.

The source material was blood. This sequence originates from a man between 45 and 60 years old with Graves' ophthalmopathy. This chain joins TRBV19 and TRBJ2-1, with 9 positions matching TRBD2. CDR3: CASSTSGINNEQFF. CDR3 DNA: TGTGCCAGTAGTACTAGCGGGATTAACAATGAGCAGTTCTTC.